A selection of T cell receptor beta chains follows, all from one sample in a study of T cell repertoires in cytomegalovirus infection. TCRdb passed the reads through MiXCR, listing each CDR3 protein once. The sample yields 110,000 to 150,000 distinct CDR3 sequences, about 32% seen once. No antigen has been assigned to these receptors. Here the sequenced sample was CD8+ T cells from cultured PBMCs, taken from culture after CMV antigen stimulation. These receptors were collected from a human donor in good health (CMV status not recorded). Some clones in this sample may be carry-over from other donors' samples. The conserved cysteine and the conserved F or W are not part of the CDR3 here. The order of the fields is clone size, J gene, V gene, CDR3 protein. Size is omitted from some rows. Given values are once, few, many or a class for expanded clones.

size: .
J: TRBJ2-5
V: TRBV11-2
CDR3: ASSVWTGGQETQY

size: few
J: TRBJ1-6
V: TRBV6-1
CDR3: ASSEWEQLNSPLH

size: .
J: TRBJ2-3
V: TRBV2
CDR3: ASSEDGTDTQY

size: .
J: TRBJ2-2
V: TRBV12-3/TRBV12-4
CDR3: ASLLAANTGELF

size: many
J: TRBJ2-1
V: TRBV7-2
CDR3: ASSFSGGGNEQF

size: few
J: TRBJ1-3
V: TRBV12-3/TRBV12-4
CDR3: ASSPTGNTIY

size: many
J: TRBJ1-2
V: TRBV11-2
CDR3: ASSLDQRGYGYT

size: .
J: TRBJ2-7
V: TRBV4-1
CDR3: ASSPSRLAGGEQY

size: .
J: TRBJ1-6
V: TRBV7-2
CDR3: ASRLDGVYNSPLH

size: .
J: TRBJ2-7
V: TRBV7-9
CDR3: ASSLVGTGGPEQY

size: many
J: TRBJ2-7
V: TRBV3-1
CDR3: ASSPDRTYEQY

size: many
J: TRBJ2-5
V: TRBV7-8
CDR3: AQTAWADQETQY